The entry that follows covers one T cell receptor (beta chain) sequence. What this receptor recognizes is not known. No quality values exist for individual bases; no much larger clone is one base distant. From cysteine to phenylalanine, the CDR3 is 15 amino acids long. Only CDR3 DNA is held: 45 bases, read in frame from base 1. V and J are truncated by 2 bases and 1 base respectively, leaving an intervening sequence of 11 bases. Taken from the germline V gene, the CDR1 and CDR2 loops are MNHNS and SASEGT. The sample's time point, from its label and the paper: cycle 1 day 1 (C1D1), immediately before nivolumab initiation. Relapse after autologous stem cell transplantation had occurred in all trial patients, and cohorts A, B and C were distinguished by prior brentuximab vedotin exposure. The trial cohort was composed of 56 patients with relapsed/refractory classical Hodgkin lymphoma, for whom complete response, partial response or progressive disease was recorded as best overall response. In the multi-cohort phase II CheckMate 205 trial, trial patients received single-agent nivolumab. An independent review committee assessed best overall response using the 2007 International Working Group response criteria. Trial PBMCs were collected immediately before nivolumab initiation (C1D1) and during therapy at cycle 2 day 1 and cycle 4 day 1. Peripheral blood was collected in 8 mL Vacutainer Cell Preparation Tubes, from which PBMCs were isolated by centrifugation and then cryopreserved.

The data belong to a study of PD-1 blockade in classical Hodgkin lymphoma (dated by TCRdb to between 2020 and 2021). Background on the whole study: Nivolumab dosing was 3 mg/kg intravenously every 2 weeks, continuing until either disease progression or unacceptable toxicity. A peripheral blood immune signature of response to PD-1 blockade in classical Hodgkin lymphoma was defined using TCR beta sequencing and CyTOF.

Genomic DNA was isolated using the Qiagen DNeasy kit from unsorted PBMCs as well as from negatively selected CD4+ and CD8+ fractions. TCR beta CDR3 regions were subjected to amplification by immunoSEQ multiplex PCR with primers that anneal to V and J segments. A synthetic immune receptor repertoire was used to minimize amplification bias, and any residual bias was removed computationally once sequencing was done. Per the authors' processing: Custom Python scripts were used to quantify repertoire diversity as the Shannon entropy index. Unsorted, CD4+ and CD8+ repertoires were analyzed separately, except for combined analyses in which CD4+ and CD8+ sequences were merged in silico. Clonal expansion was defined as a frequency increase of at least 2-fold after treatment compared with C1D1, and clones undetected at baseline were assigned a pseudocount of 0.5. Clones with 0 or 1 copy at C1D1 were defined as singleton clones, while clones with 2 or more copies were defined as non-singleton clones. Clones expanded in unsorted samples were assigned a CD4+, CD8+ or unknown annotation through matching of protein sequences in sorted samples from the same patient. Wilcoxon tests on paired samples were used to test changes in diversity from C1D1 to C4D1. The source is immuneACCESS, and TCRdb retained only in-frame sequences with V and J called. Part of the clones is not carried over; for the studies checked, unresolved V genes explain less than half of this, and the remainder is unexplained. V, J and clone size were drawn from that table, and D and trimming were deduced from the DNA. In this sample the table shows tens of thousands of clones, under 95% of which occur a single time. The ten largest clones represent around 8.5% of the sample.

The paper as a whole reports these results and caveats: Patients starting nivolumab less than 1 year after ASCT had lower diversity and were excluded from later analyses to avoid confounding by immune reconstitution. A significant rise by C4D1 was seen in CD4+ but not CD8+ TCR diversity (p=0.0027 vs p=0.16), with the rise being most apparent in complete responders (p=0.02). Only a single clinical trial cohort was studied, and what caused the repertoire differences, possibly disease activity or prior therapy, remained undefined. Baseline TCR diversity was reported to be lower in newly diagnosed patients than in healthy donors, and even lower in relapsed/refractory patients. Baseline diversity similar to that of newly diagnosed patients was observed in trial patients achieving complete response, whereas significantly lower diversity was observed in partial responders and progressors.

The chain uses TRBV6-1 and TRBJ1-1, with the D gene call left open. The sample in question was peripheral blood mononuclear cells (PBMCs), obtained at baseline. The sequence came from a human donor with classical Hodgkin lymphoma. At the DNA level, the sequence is TGTGCCAGCAGTGAATTTGGACTTGGGAACACTGAAGCTTTCTTT. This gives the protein CASSEFGLGNTEAFF.